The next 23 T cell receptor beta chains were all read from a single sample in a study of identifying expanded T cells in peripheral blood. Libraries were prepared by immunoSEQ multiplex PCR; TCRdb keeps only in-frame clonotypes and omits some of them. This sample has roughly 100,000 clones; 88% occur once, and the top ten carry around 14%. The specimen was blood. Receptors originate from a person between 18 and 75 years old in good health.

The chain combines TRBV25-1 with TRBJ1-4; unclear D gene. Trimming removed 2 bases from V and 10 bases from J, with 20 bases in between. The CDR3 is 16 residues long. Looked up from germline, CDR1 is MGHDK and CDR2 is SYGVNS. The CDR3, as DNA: TGTGCCAGCAGTGAAAGAACTCGACTGGGGTATATAAAACTGTTTTTT. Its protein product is CASSERTRLGYIKLFF.

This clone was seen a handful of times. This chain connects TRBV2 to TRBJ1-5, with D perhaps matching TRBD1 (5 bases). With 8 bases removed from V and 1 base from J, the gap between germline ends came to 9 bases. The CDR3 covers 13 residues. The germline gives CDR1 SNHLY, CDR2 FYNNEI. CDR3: CASVRDSNQPQHF. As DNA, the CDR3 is TGTGCCAGCGTGAGGGACAGCAATCAGCCCCAGCATTTT.

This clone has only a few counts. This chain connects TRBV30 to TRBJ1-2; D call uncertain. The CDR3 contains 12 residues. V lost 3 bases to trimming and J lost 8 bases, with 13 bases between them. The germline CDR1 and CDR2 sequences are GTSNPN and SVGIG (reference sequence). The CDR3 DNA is TGTGCCTGGAGGTTAGGCTCCGGGGGCTACACCTTC. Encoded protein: CAWRLGSGGYTF.

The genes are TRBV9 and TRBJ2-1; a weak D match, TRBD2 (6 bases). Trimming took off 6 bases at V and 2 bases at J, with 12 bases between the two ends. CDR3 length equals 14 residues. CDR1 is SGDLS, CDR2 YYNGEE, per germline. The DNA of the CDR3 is TGTGCCAGCATGCGGGACGGGACCTACAATGAGCAGTTCTTC. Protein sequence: CASMRDGTYNEQFF.

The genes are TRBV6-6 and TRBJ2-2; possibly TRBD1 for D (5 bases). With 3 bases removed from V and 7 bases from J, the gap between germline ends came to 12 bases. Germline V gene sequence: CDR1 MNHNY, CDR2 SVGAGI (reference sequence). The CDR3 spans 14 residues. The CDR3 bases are TGTGCCAGCAGTTATGGGGCAGAAAGCGGGGAGCTGTTTTTT. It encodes CASSYGAESGELFF.

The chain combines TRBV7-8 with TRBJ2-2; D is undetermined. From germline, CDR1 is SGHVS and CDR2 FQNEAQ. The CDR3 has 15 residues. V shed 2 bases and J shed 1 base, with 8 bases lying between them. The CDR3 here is CASSLQTRNTGELFF. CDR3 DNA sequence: TGTGCCAGCAGCTTACAGACTCGGAACACCGGGGAGCTGTTTTTT.

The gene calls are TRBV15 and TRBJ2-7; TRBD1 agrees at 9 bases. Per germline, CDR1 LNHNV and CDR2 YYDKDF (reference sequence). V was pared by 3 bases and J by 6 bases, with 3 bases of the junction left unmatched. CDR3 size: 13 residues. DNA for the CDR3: TGTGCCACCAGCAGCAACAGGGGGCGCGAGCAGTACTTC. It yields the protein CATSSNRGREQYF.

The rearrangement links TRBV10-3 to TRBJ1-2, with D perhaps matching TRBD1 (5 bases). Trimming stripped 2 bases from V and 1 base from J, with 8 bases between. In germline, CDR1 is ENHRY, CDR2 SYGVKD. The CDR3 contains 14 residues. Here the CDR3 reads CAISERDDNYGYTF. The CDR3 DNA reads TGTGCCATCAGTGAGAGGGACGATAACTATGGCTACACCTTC.

DNA for the CDR3: TGTGCCAGCAGTTACCGAGACAGGGACGAGCAGTACTTC. Its translation: CASSYRDRDEQYF. The chain carries TRBV6-5 and TRBJ2-7, with 7 bases identical to TRBD1. In germline, CDR1 is MNHEY, CDR2 SVGAGI. The CDR3 totals 13 residues. The V gene end was trimmed by 2 bases and the J gene end by 5 bases; junction bases not matched to a gene: 3.

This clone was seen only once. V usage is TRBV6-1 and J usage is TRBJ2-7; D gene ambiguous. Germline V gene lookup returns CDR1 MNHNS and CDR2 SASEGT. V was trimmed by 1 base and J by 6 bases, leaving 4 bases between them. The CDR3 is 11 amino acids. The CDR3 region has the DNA TGTGCCAGCAGTGAAGGGGTCGAGCAGTACTTC. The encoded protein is CASSEGVEQYF.

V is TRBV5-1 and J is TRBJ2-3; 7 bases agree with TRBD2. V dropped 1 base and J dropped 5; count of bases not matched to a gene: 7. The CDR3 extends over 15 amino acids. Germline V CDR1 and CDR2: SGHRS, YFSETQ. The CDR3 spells CASSLQAGEVDTQYF. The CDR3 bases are TGCGCCAGCAGCTTGCAGGCGGGAGAGGTAGATACGCAGTATTTT.

The CDR3 is CASSAGTSGDTQYF. As DNA, the CDR3 is TGTGCCAGCTCAGCCGGGACTAGCGGCGATACGCAGTATTTT. This rearrangement joins TRBV18 to TRBJ2-3; 11 nucleotides align to TRBD2. Germline CDR1 reads KGHSH; CDR2 reads LQKENI. J gave up 6 bases and V 5 bases, and 4 bases lay outside the gene matches. The CDR3 covers 14 residues.

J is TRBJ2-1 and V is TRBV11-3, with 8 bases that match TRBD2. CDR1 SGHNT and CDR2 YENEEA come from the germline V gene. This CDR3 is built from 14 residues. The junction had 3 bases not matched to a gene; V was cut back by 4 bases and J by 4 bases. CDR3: CASSSGTSYNEQFF. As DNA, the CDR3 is TGTGCCAGCAGCTCCGGGACTAGTTACAATGAGCAGTTCTTC.

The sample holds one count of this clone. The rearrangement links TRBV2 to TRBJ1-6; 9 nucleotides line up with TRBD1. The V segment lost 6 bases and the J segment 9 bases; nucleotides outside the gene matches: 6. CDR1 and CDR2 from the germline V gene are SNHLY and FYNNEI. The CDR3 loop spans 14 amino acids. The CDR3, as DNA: TGTGCCAGCAGGCCCGGGACAGGGTTTTCACCCCTCCACTTT. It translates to CASRPGTGFSPLHF.

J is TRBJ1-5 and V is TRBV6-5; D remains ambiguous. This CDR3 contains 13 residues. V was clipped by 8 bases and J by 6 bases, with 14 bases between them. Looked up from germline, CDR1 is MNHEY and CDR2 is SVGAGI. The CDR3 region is CASRGMTGQPQHF. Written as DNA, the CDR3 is TGTGCCAGCCGCGGGATGACGGGTCAGCCCCAGCATTTT.

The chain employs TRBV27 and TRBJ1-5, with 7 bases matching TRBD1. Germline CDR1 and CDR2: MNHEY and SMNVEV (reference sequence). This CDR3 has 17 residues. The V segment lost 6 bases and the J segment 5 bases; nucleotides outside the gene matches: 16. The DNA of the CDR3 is TGTGCCAGCAGGTCCTGGACAGGAGGGGGTTCGGATCAGCCCCAGCATTTT. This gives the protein CASRSWTGGGSDQPQHF.

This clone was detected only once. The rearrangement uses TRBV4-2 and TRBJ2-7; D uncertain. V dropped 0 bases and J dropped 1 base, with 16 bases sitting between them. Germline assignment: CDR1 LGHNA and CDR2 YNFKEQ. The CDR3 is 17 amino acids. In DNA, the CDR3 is TGTGCCAGCAGCCAAGAAAAGAAGTGGGCCTCTTCCTACGAGCAGTACTTC. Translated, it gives CASSQEKKWASSYEQYF.

CDR3 loop: CASSLFRGGEETQYF. The DNA of the CDR3 is TGCGCCAGCAGCTTATTTAGGGGAGGGGAAGAGACCCAGTACTTC. This chain connects TRBV5-1 to TRBJ2-5; 7 bases are a match to TRBD2. The junction had 7 bases not matched to a gene; V was cut back by 2 bases and J by 3 bases. Germline V gives CDR1 SGHRS, CDR2 YFSETQ. This CDR3 is built from 15 residues.

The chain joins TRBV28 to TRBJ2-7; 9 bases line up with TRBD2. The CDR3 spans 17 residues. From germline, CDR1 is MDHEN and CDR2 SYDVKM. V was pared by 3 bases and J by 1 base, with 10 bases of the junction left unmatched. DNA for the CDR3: TGTGCCAGCAGTTTTCGACTAGCGGAGGGGTTGTCCTACGAGCAGTACTTC. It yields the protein CASSFRLAEGLSYEQYF.

CDR3 sequence reads: CASSIRTSGTYEQYF. The DNA of the CDR3 is TGTGCCAGCAGCATCAGGACTAGCGGTACCTACGAGCAGTACTTC. This chain connects TRBV7-9 to TRBJ2-7; 10 nucleotides line up with TRBD2. The CDR3 spans 15 residues. Germline CDR1 and CDR2: SEHNR and FQNEAQ (reference sequence). The V and J ends lost 5 bases and 2 bases, in that order; junction bases with no gene match: 6.

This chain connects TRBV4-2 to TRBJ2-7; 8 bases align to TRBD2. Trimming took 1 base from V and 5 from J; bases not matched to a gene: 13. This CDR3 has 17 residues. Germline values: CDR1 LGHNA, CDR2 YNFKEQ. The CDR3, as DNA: TGTGCCAGCAGCCAAGTTACGGGAGGGCCGTCACGACACGAGCAGTACTTC. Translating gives CASSQVTGGPSRHEQYF.

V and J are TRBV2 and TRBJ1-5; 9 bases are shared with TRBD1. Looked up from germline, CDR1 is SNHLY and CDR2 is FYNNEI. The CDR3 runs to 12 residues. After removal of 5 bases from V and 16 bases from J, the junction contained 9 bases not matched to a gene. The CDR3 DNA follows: TGTGCCAGCAGTCGGGACAGGGAGACTCGACATTTT. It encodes CASSRDRETRHF.

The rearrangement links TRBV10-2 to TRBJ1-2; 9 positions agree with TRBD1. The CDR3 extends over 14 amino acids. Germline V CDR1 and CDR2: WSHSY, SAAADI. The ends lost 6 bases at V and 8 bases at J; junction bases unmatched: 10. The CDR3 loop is CASRNRDRAGGYTF. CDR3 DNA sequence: TGCGCCAGCAGAAACCGGGACAGGGCAGGCGGCTACACCTTC.